This T cell receptor beta chain was sequenced during a study of CD8 T cells in Susac syndrome. Both CD4+ and CD8+ T cells were negatively isolated, and TEMRA cells underwent FACS enrichment. Germline V gene lookup returns CDR1 SGHRS and CDR2 YFSETQ. The CDR3 loop spans 15 amino acids. The V end lost 7 bases, the J end lost 0 bases, and 13 bases lay between the germline ends. RNA, at about 0.5 to 1 ug, was reverse transcribed with random hexamers. TCRdb re-analysed the immunoSEQ multiplex PCR reads in MiXCR, keeping a single row per CDR3 protein. The sample contains over 150,000 distinct CDR3 sequences, roughly 94% of which appear only once.

The receptor's source is a human donor with Susac syndrome. The chain has TRBV5-1 and TRBJ2-2; D perhaps matches TRBD2 (5 bases). Sequences were obtained from CD4+ T cells from PBMCs. CDR3 sequence (DNA): TGCGCCAGCTCAAGCGGTTCCGCGAACACCGGGGAGCTGTTTTTT. The encoded protein is CASSSGSANTGELFF.